This paragraph reports one T cell receptor beta chain. The sample originates from a study of cytomegalovirus exposure and HLA in healthy donors. Data came from immunoSEQ multiplex PCR; TCRdb stores just in-frame clones and leaves some out. Seen here are approximately 98,000 clones, under 97% observed once, and the top ten hold 0.67%. Input material: PBMCs. This TCR came from a woman aged 18-29 years in good health and CMV-seronegative.

The CDR3 DNA reads as TGCAGTGCTCTGGTCGCGGAAAAACTGTTTTTT. The encoded protein is CSALVAEKLFF. V and J are TRBV20-1 and TRBJ1-4; D uncertain. This CDR3 is built from 11 residues. Trimming cost V 5 bases and J 8 bases, with 9 bases left between them. Germline CDR1 and CDR2: DFQATT and SNEGSKA (reference sequence).